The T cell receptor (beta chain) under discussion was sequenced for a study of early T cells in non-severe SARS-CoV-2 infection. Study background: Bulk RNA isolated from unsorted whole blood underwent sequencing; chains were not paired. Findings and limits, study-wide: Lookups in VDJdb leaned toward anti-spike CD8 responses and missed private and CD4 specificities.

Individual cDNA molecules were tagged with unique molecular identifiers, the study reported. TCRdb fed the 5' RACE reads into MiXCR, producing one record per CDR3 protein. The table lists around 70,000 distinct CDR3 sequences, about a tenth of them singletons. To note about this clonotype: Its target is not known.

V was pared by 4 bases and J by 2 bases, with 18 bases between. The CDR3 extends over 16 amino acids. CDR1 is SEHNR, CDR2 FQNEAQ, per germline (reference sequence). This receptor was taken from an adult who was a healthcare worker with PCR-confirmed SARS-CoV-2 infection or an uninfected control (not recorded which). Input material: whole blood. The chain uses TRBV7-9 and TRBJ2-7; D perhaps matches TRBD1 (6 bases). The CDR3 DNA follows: TGTGCCAGCAGCTCCTGGTCGGACAGCAGCCCCTACGAGCAGTACTTC. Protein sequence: CASSSWSDSSPYEQYF.